This TCR beta chain was observed in a study of T cell repertoires in cytomegalovirus infection (dated by TCRdb to 2018 to 2020). In terms of the full investigation: Recently identified HLA-C-restricted CMV epitopes, whose presentation resists viral immunomodulation, were targeted by peptide stimulations together with well-studied HLA-B-restricted epitopes. The HLA type of each donor mattered for the analysis, because public TCR beta signatures pointed to carriage of CMV infection along with the matching HLA type.

The sequencing machine was an Illumina HiSeq 1500. The raw public reads went through TCRdb reprocessing: fastp at Q25, MiXCR clone calling, in-frame beta chains kept. Each CDR3 protein gets just one entry, which takes the most common genes and DNA from the rows behind it. The sample table shows some 920,000 distinct CDR3 sequences, and roughly 30% are seen once. The ten largest account for 13% of the sample. On the study overall, not on this receptor specifically: Carriers of CMV infection plus the relevant HLA type were discriminated by the cumulative frequency of public TCR beta family members in the study cohort and in an independent approximately 400-donor cohort. The ex vivo response was dominated by HLA-C-restricted CMV-specific TCR beta clonotypes, and the single most frequent clonotype in two of eight donors was supplied by these HLA-C-restricted clonotypes.

The sample holds many counts of this clonotype. Its binding antigen is unknown. Per-nucleotide qualities are absent, and no much larger clonotype sits a single base away. In light of the paper, this sample's treatment or condition label describes: in vitro stimulation with specific CMV peptide epitopes to enrich CMV-specific T cells. Trimming removed 1 base from V and 0 bases from J, leaving 7 bases between the germline ends. Spanning cysteine to phenylalanine, the CDR3 consists of 15 amino acids. Only the CDR3 region is kept as DNA, spanning 45 bases read in frame from base 1. This receptor was identified in a human donor in good health (CMV status not recorded). Some clones in this sample may be carry-over from other donors' samples. The sequence is built from TRBV12-3 or TRBV12-4 and TRBJ2-1; the D gene cannot be resolved reliably. The material sequenced was cultured CD8+ T cells from PBMCs, taken from culture after CMV antigen stimulation. The CDR3 loop reads CASSLELSSYNEQFF. The nucleotide sequence reads TGTGCCAGCAGTTTAGAGCTAAGCTCCTACAATGAGCAGTTCTTC.